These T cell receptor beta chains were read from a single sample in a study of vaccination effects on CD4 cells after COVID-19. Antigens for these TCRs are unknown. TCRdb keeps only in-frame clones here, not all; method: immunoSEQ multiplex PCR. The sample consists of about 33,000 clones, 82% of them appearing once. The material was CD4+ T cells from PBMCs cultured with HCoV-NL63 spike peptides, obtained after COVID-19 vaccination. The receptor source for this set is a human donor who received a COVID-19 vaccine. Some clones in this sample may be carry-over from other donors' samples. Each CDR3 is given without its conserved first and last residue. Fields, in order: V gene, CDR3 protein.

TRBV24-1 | ATSPQGRGKTQY
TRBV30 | AWNPGQGEKLF
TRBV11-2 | ASSWTGSSKGAF
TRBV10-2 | ASSDFLKGNTEAF
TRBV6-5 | ASSYRARAGNQPQH
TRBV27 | ASSLGRDRASGNTIY
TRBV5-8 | ASPGGDLMNTEAF
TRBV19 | ASSVMGQPQH
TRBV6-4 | ASSPLDSPGELF
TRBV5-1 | ASSLEPSSSNQPQH
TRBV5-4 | ASSYTSGTSTDTQY
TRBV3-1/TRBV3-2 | ASSRGMTSYGYT
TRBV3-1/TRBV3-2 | ASSHPGQGRGYT
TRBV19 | ASSPMDRGSNQPQH
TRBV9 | ASSVAPGDVEQF
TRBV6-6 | ASSYASSYGQY
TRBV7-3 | ASSLAGQRTDTQY
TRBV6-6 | ASWLDFYNEQF
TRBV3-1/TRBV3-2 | ASSQSNLRSYNSPLH
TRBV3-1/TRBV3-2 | ASSQGTSGEDTQY
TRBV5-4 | ASSSGAGANVLT
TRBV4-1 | ASRGGADEKLF
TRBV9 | ASSVGQGQDRSYNSPLH
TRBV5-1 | ASSLGEFITDTQY
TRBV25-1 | ASSDTSRADTEAF